This T cell receptor (beta chain) derives from a study of vaccination effects on CD4 cells after COVID-19. The protocol was immunoSEQ multiplex PCR, while the TCRdb copy is restricted to in-frame clones and leaves out a portion. The sample carries approximately 26,000 clones, nearly 80% recorded once. With the ViraFEST assay, the study expanded antigen-specific CD4+ T cells using viral peptide pools, then sequenced them. CD4+ T cells were isolated after less than 13 days of culture. The cohort was immunized with two doses of either the BNT162b2 or mRNA-1273 vaccine. Wells containing two million PBMC each were cultured with 10 IU/ml IL-2 and 8 to 10 ug/ml peptides. On day 3 and again on day 7, half the medium was replaced with IL-2 medium. Study conclusions and caveats: Only 1 of 255 vaccine-induced clones from healthy vaccinees cross-reacted with common cold coronaviruses.

CDR1 and CDR2 (germline): SGHRS, YFSETQ. This CDR3 spans 14 amino acids. Between the trimmed V and J ends, which lost 0 bases and 5 bases, there was a span of 9 bases. This clone was found a few times. Its matching antigen is unknown. This sequence was found in a human donor who received a COVID-19 vaccine. Some clones in this sample may be carry-over from other donors' samples. The genes are TRBV5-1 and TRBJ2-1; D perhaps matches TRBD1 (6 bases). The sequencing here drew on CD4+ T cells from PBMCs cultured with SARS-CoV-2 spike peptides, taken after COVID-19 vaccination. CDR3 sequence (DNA): TGCGCCAGCAGCTTGGCCACAGGGAACAATGAGCAGTTCTTC. It codes for CASSLATGNNEQFF.